This TCR beta chain was identified in a study of blood T cell repertoires in COVID-19. This clone was seen many times. The data were produced by immunoSEQ multiplex PCR, yet TCRdb's version contains in-frame clones alone and is incomplete. Here the sample spans a few hundred thousand clones, around 90% being singletons. Which cohort a participant joined came from the clinical history participants gave. Two consecutive negative NP/OP PCR tests, clearance, or resolved symptoms defined Cohort 3 recovery. CDR3 length: 14 amino acids. From germline, CDR1 is SGHRS and CDR2 YFSETQ. The junction had 4 bases not matched to a gene; V was cut back by 6 bases and J by 1 base.

Input material: PBMCs or T cells enriched from blood (not recorded which). This chain joins TRBV5-1 and TRBJ1-1; 9 positions match TRBD1. The receptor was derived from a woman aged 30 to 39 who had recovered from COVID-19. Here the CDR3 DNA reads TGCGCCAGCAACGAACAGGGGGCGAACACTGAAGCTTTCTTT. It specifies CASNEQGANTEAFF. Full variable domain (rest looked up from reference TRBV5-1 and TRBJ1-1): KAGVTQTPRYLIKTRGQQVTLSCSPISGHRSVSWYQQTPGQGLQFLFEYFSETQRNKGNFPGRFSGRQFSNSRSEMNVSTLELGDSALYLCASNEQGANTEAFFGQGTRLTVV.